This entry lists 16 T cell receptor beta chains sequenced from one sample in a study of OX40 agonist ivuxolimab in advanced cancers. TCRdb's copy holds only in-frame clones and misses some; the assay was immunoSEQ multiplex PCR. This sample has 98,000 or so clones, with 75% to 90% found just once. Here the sequenced sample was CD4+ or CD8+ T cells sorted from blood, taken in a trial of the OX40 agonist ivuxolimab. These receptors were collected from an adult with an advanced solid tumor such as melanoma, head and neck, liver or kidney cancer.

This clone was seen only once. This rearrangement joins TRBV30 to TRBJ1-2, with D perhaps TRBD1 (6 bases). The CDR3 is made up of 14 amino acids. Per germline, CDR1 GTSNPN and CDR2 SVGIG (reference sequence). Trimming took 0 bases from V and 6 from J, leaving 14 bases between them. CDR3 nucleotides: TGTGCCTGGAGTGTACCCGGCAGGGGCCATGGCTACACCTTC. Amino acid sequence: CAWSVPGRGHGYTF.

This CDR3 is CASSVSQTGELFF. The CDR3 nucleotides are TGTGCCAGCAGTGTTAGTCAAACCGGGGAGCTGTTTTTT. The genes are TRBV25-1 and TRBJ2-2; D gene ambiguous. The V gene's germline CDR1 is MGHDK and CDR2 SYGVNS. Trimming shortened V by 4 bases and J by 5 bases, and 8 bases separated the two germline ends. The CDR3 contains 13 residues.

The chain is built from TRBV7-2 and TRBJ1-1; D is unresolved. This CDR3 has 15 residues. Germline CDR1 is SGHTA and CDR2 is FQGNSA. The V gene lost 5 bases and the J gene lost 0 bases, with 13 bases spanning the gap. As DNA, the CDR3 is TGTGCCAGCAGCCTGATCCCAGATATGAACACTGAAGCTTTCTTT. This translates into CASSLIPDMNTEAFF.

The chain joins TRBV10-3 to TRBJ1-2; D is perhaps TRBD1 (5 bases). The germline V gene has CDR1 ENHRY and CDR2 SYGVKD. The CDR3 is made up of 16 amino acids. With 0 bases removed from V and 8 bases from J, the gap between germline ends came to 19 bases. Here the CDR3 DNA reads TGTGCCATCAGTGAGTCGTATCATGGAGGGGTTGGAGGCTACACCTTC. This codes for CAISESYHGGVGGYTF.

The chain couples TRBV7-2 to TRBJ2-5, with TRBD2 matching 11 bases. V dropped 8 bases and J dropped 1; count of bases not matched to a gene: 6. This CDR3 contains 15 residues. Germline V gene sequence: CDR1 SGHTA, CDR2 FQGNSA. The CDR3 spells CASLSGLAGQETQYF. The DNA for the CDR3 is TGTGCCAGCCTCTCAGGACTAGCGGGCCAAGAGACCCAGTACTTC.

This chain joins TRBV7-2 and TRBJ1-3, with D uncertain. There are 14 residues in the CDR3. V lost 1 base, J lost 4 bases, and 8 bases lay in between. The germline V gene encodes CDR1 SGHTA and CDR2 FQGNSA. This chain's CDR3 is CASSLDRSGNTIYF. Written as DNA, the CDR3 is TGTGCCAGCAGCTTAGACAGATCGGGAAACACCATATATTTT.

This sequence joins TRBV7-2 and TRBJ1-4; maybe TRBD1 (5 bases). The ends were cut back, 1 base at V and 5 bases at J, with 11 bases in the middle. This CDR3 has 15 amino acids. Per the germline V gene, CDR1 is SGHTA and CDR2 is FQGNSA. The CDR3 DNA is TGTGCCAGCAGCTTAGAAGGAGGGGACAATGAAAAACTGTTTTTT. Translated: CASSLEGGDNEKLFF.

This clone was counted between two and nine times. The chain carries TRBV2 and TRBJ2-7, with 8 positions matching TRBD1. CDR1 and CDR2 from the germline V gene are SNHLY and FYNNEI. With 5 bases clipped from V and 10 bases from J, the junction kept 7 bases outside the gene matches. This CDR3 contains 12 residues. Written as DNA, the CDR3 is TGTGCCAGCAGTCCTGGACAGGGCTCCCAGTACTTC. It yields the protein CASSPGQGSQYF.

The rearrangement uses TRBV28 and TRBJ1-1; no clear D. CDR3 length equals 15 residues. Looked up from germline, CDR1 is MDHEN and CDR2 is SYDVKM. Trimming left V 3 bases short and J 1 base short, with 12 bases between. The CDR3 is CASSFRKVRNTEAFF. CDR3 nucleotides: TGTGCCAGCAGTTTTCGAAAGGTGAGGAACACTGAAGCTTTCTTT. The full variable domain, its missing parts supplied by reference TRBV28 and TRBJ1-1, is DVKVTQSSRYLVKRTGEKVFLECVQDMDHENMFWYRQDPGLGLRLIYFSYDVKMKEKGDIPEGYSVSREKKERFSLILESASTNQTSMYLCASSFRKVRNTEAFFGQGTRLTVV.

This rearrangement joins TRBV29-1 to TRBJ1-1; 9 nucleotides match TRBD1. CDR1 is SQVTM and CDR2 is ANQGSEA in the germline V gene. Trimming took 5 bases from V and 6 from J; bases not matched to a gene: 25. There are 19 residues in the CDR3. CDR3 sequence: CSVQFSFFRDRAIMPEAFF. The CDR3 DNA reads as TGCAGCGTTCAGTTTTCCTTCTTCCGGGACAGGGCGATTATGCCTGAAGCTTTCTTT.

The rearrangement uses TRBV19 and TRBJ2-7; tentative D call: TRBD1 (8 bases). CDR1 is LNHDA and CDR2 is SQIVND in the germline V gene (reference sequence). With 5 bases removed from V and 2 bases from J, the gap between germline ends came to 19 bases. This CDR3 region has 16 residues. The CDR3 is CASSSQGGDGAYEQYF. For the CDR3, the DNA is TGTGCCAGTAGTTCACAGGGGGGGGACGGAGCCTACGAGCAGTACTTC. Combining the CDR3 with reference TRBV19 and TRBJ2-7 gives the whole variable domain DGGITQSPKYLFRKEGQNVTLSCEQNLNHDAMYWYRQDPGQGLRLIYYSQIVNDFQKGDIAEGYSVSREKKESFPLTVTSAQKNPTAFYLCASSSQGGDGAYEQYFGPGTRLTVT.

The V and J genes are TRBV7-8 and TRBJ2-7; 8 bases map to TRBD1. CDR3 size: 14 residues. Germline V lookup: CDR1 SGHVS, CDR2 FQNEAQ. J lost 3 bases, V lost 5 bases, and 6 bases had no gene match. The CDR3 DNA sequence: TGTGCCAGCAGCCGCCCAGGGGGCCACTACGAGCAGTACTTC. This sequence encodes CASSRPGGHYEQYF.

The chain couples TRBV6-5 to TRBJ1-1; D unclear. Germline CDR1 is MNHEY and CDR2 is SVGAGI. The CDR3 has 12 residues. The V and J ends lost 8 bases and 1 base respectively, with 8 bases between them. The CDR3 reads CASSKENTEAFF. CDR3 sequence (DNA): TGTGCCAGCTCGAAGGAGAACACTGAAGCTTTCTTT.

The chain combines TRBV5-6 with TRBJ2-3; 13 nucleotides match TRBD2. Germline assignment: CDR1 SGHDT and CDR2 YYEEEE. The V gene end was trimmed by 4 bases and the J gene end by 6 bases; junction bases not matched to a gene: 8. The CDR3 contains 16 residues. The CDR3 DNA follows: TGTGCCAGCAGCCCCCGACTAGCGGGAGGTGCCGATACGCAGTATTTT. Protein: CASSPRLAGGADTQYF.

The V and J genes are TRBV9 and TRBJ2-5; 10 bases are shared with TRBD2. The CDR3 consists of 15 residues. Trimming at V came to 4 bases and at J to 5 bases, leaving 8 bases not matched to a gene. Germline CDR1 SGDLS, CDR2 YYNGEE. This CDR3 is CASSFRGTSVETQYF. Written as DNA, the CDR3 is TGTGCCAGCAGCTTTCGGGGGACTAGCGTGGAGACCCAGTACTTC.

A few counts support this clone. The chain combines TRBV4-2 with TRBJ1-1; 7 nucleotides align to TRBD1. V lost 5 bases and J lost 0; bases outside the gene matches: 15. The V gene's germline CDR1 is LGHNA and CDR2 YNFKEQ. CDR3 size: 18 residues. The CDR3 DNA sequence: TGTGCCAGCAGCGCAAGCCCCGACAGGGCTCAGCTGAACACTGAAGCTTTCTTT. Translating gives CASSASPDRAQLNTEAFF.